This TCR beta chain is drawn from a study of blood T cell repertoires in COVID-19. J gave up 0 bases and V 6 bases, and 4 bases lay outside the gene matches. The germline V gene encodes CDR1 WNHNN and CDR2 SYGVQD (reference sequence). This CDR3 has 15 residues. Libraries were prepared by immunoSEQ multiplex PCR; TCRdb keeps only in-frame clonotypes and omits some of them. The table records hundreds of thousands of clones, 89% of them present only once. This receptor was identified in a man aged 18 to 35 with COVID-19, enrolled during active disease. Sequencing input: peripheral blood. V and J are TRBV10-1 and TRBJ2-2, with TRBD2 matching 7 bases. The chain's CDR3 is CASRATSSNTGELFF. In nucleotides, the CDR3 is TGCGCCAGCAGGGCGACTAGCTCGAACACCGGGGAGCTGTTTTTT.